These T cell receptor beta chains were read from a single sample in a study of blood T cell repertoires in COVID-19. Clones were read by immunoSEQ multiplex PCR, and TCRdb kept only the in-frame ones, dropping some. This table holds approximately 94,000 clones, 85% to 95% found once. The sample comprised peripheral blood. Receptor source: a woman aged 50 to 60 in a cohort sampled during active COVID-19. Each CDR3 is given without its conserved first and last residue.

>TRBJ2-7|12|TRBV25-1
ASREPGLLEEQY
>TRBJ1-2|13|TRBV9
ASSVGQGASSGYT
>TRBJ2-6|18|TRBV9
ASSTAWDRTRSSGANVLT
>TRBJ1-5|11|TRBV6-6
ASATGWDQPQH
>TRBJ2-5|15|TRBV7-8
ASSLFGAGGPGETQY
>TRBJ2-1|14|TRBV27
ASSTVLAGPYNEQF
>TRBJ2-2|13|TRBV5-1
ASRYPGIENGELF
>TRBJ2-1|11|TRBV12-5
ASGPGSYNEQF
>TRBJ2-2|14|TRBV28
ASRGGLGLNTGELF
>TRBJ2-1|13|TRBV7-2
ASTIATGEGNEQF
>TRBJ2-7|12|TRBV6-4
ASSADRGAYEQY
>TRBJ2-2|13|TRBV6-5
ASTMAGGLTGELF
>TRBJ2-2|12|TRBV6-4
ASRERSITGELF
>TRBJ2-7|14|TRBV7-8
ASSHLLAQSSYEQY
>TRBJ2-7|10|TRBV28
ASSLTGGRQY
>TRBJ2-1|11|TRBV19
ASSLTGGNEQF
>TRBJ2-3|14|TRBV6-1
ASSVGTSGSADTQY
>TRBJ2-7|11|TRBV11-2
ASSLRQSYEQY
>TRBJ1-1|11|TRBV5-1
ASSLKSTTEAF
>TRBJ2-3|10|TRBV5-1
ASRGGTDTQY
>TRBJ2-1|13|TRBV28
ASRGPGTAYNEQF
>TRBJ1-1|13|TRBV4-1
ASSPQTGQHTEAF
>TRBJ2-3|16|TRBV14
ASSQLTGSTLSTDTQY
>TRBJ2-2|12|TRBV19
ASAGTGGTGELF
>TRBJ2-1|10|TRBV19
ASSGSGGDQF
>TRBJ2-7|14|TRBV28
ASKLTGTGILDEQY
>TRBJ2-7|13|TRBV5-1
ASSSTGGPGGEQY
>TRBJ1-2|11|TRBV30
AWGGQGIYGYT
>TRBJ2-5|14|TRBV7-8
ASSLVGLAGWETQY
>TRBJ2-7|13|TRBV19
ASSPLGVPSYEQY
>TRBJ2-1|14|TRBV28
ASILSLQGGSNQQF
>TRBJ2-7|12|TRBV19
ASSIDQRGYEQY
>TRBJ2-3|16|TRBV5-1
ASSPPGLAGGLADTQY
>TRBJ2-2|11|TRBV6-5
ACGGTNTGELF
>TRBJ1-1|11|TRBV5-1
ASKGQMNTEAF
>TRBJ2-3|12|TRBV7-9
ASPRGGNTDTQY
>TRBJ2-7|12|TRBV7-3
ASSLQEGAYEQY
>TRBJ1-4|15|TRBV5-1
ASSPGQGSTPREKLF
>TRBJ2-1|12|TRBV7-5
ARSEGLSANEQF
>TRBJ2-5|13|TRBV10-2
ASSELRARGETQY
>TRBJ1-1|13|TRBV19
ASSRGQGSNTEAF
>TRBJ2-1|14|TRBV7-8
ASSQMVGGVGDEQF
>TRBJ2-7|11|TRBV6-5
ASSYRTAYEQY
>TRBJ1-5|13|TRBV6-1
ASSFRQGAEQPQH
>TRBJ2-6|14|TRBV19
ASKAGSGSGANVLT
>TRBJ2-5|11|TRBV14
ASSSGTFETQY
>TRBJ2-1|10|TRBV12-3/TRBV12-4
ASSFRGNEQF
>TRBJ2-1|13|TRBV10-2
ASSPGTSGANEQF
>TRBJ1-1|13|TRBV5-1
ASRVMGQGNTEAF
>TRBJ2-1|13|TRBV20-1
SASPGLAGRNEQF